This T cell receptor (beta chain) was recorded in a study of T-cell memory formation after mild COVID-19. Germline values: CDR1 SGHDT, CDR2 YYEEEE. The germline V and J ends were trimmed by 6 bases and 1 base, with 11 bases remaining between them. CDR3 size: 15 residues. Using its own MiXCR run on the 5' RACE reads, TCRdb lists one record per CDR3 protein. The table lists roughly 340,000 distinct CDR3 sequences, roughly 15% of them singletons. This clonotype has only a few counts. The sample was PBMCs or a T cell subset sorted from them (not recorded which). This TCR was sampled from a man between 18 and 29 years old who had mild COVID-19 (a few samples of this study predate the infection). Cell type and time point are not known. The V gene is TRBV5-6, the J gene TRBJ2-6; D unclear. The CDR3 DNA is TGTGCCAGCAAGACGGCGAGGTCTGGGGCCAACGTCCTGACTTTC. It translates to CASKTARSGANVLTF.